Presented here are 25 T cell receptor beta chains from one specimen sequenced in a study of blood T cells in healthy people across ages. PCR was performed a second time for about 7 to 12 cycles using a sample-barcoded 5' primer and a J-beta primer mix. TCRdb called the 5' RACE reads again in MiXCR, with one record for every CDR3 protein. The sample has about 1,400,000 distinct CDR3 sequences, around 59% seen once. The sequencing sample was made of blood. All receptors come from a man aged 18 to 30 in good health.

This chain uses TRBV11-2 with TRBJ1-2, with unresolved D. The ends were cut back, 4 bases at V and 1 base at J, with 10 bases in the middle. This CDR3 contains 14 residues. CDR1 and CDR2 (germline): SGHAT, FQNNGV. CDR3 amino acids: CASSSNNINYGYTF. The CDR3 coding sequence is TGTGCCAGCAGCTCCAACAATATTAACTATGGCTACACCTTC.

The chain combines TRBV10-3 with TRBJ1-1; D may be TRBD1 (6 bases). Germline values: CDR1 ENHRY, CDR2 SYGVKD. This CDR3 spans 14 amino acids. V was trimmed by 7 bases and J by 7 bases, leaving 19 bases between them. The CDR3: CAITHMAGEDEAFF. CDR3 sequence (DNA): TGTGCCATCACTCATATGGCAGGGGAGGATGAAGCTTTCTTT.

The chain has TRBV4-3 and TRBJ2-7, with 7 bases lining up with TRBD1. J was trimmed by 3 bases and V by 0 bases; bases with no gene match: 8. CDR3 length: 16 amino acids. Germline V gene sequence: CDR1 LGHNA, CDR2 YSLEER. CDR3 DNA sequence: TGCGCCAGCAGCCAAGATCATGGCAGGGGGAGCTACGAGCAGTACTTC. This codes for CASSQDHGRGSYEQYF.

The rearrangement joins TRBV20-1 to TRBJ2-1; 8 bases are a match to TRBD1. Germline trimming cut 6 bases from V and 1 base from J; bases unmatched to any gene: 5. The CDR3 has 14 amino acids. Germline-derived CDR1 and CDR2 are DFQATT and SNEGSKA (reference sequence). CDR3 coding DNA: TGCAGTGCGGGAGGACAGGGATCCTACAATGAGCAGTTCTTC. Translating gives CSAGGQGSYNEQFF.

V usage is TRBV29-1 and J usage is TRBJ2-7; 8 bases align to TRBD2. V was clipped by 7 bases and J by 7 bases; unmatched bases: 15. CDR3 size: 14 residues. CDR1 is SQVTM, CDR2 ANQGSEA, per germline. The CDR3 loop reads CSEQTSDSYNEQYF. The CDR3, as DNA: TGCAGCGAACAGACTAGCGACTCCTACAATGAGCAGTACTTC.

The chain carries TRBV7-9 and TRBJ2-4, with 12 bases aligning to TRBD2. The assigned J gene may be wrong: the sequence end matches TRBJ2-7 better. CDR3 length: 16 residues. Germline assignment: CDR1 SEHNR and CDR2 FQNEAQ (reference sequence). CDR3 bases: TGTGCCAGCAGAAGGGCTAGCGGGAGGGCCCCCCACGAGCAGTACTTC. This gives the protein CASRRASGRAPHEQYF.

The gene calls are TRBV11-2 and TRBJ2-4; D call uncertain. The DNA end lines up better with TRBJ2-7; the J call may be wrong. The CDR3 length is 14 residues. Germline-derived CDR1 and CDR2 are SGHAT and FQNNGV. The CDR3, as DNA: TGTGCCAGCAGCTTAGATCCGGTCTTCTCCGAGCAGTACTTC. Translated, it gives CASSLDPVFSEQYF.

The chain is built from TRBV6-1 and TRBJ2-3; TRBD2 agrees at 8 bases. Germline values: CDR1 MNHNS, CDR2 SASEGT. The CDR3 runs 15 residues. V was pared by 8 bases and J by 6 bases, with 13 bases of the junction left unmatched. This CDR3 is CASGRERGFVDTQYF. The DNA of the CDR3 is TGTGCCAGCGGCCGGGAGCGGGGGTTCGTTGATACGCAGTATTTT.

This rearrangement joins TRBV12-3 or TRBV12-4 to TRBJ1-6; D may be TRBD1 (6 bases). With 5 bases removed from V and 6 bases from J, the gap between germline ends came to 11 bases. This CDR3 spans 14 amino acids. The CDR3 region is CASSGRGGNSPLHF. DNA of the CDR3: TGTGCCAGCAGTGGCAGGGGCGGTAATTCACCCCTCCACTTT.

V usage is TRBV9 and J usage is TRBJ2-3, with no clear D. V dropped 4 bases and J dropped 8 bases, with 20 bases sitting between them. The CDR3 sequence is 15 residues long. Germline CDR1 is SGDLS and CDR2 is YYNGEE. This CDR3 reads CASSSPGPNSRTQYF. CDR3 coding DNA: TGTGCCAGCAGCTCACCCGGGCCAAACTCCCGTACGCAGTATTTT. Drawing the rest from reference TRBV9 and TRBJ2-3, the complete variable domain is DSGVTQTPKHLITATGQRVTLRCSPRSGDLSVYWYQQSLDQGLQFLIQYYNGEERAKGNILERFSAQQFPDLHSELNLSSLELGDSALYFCASSSPGPNSRTQYFGPGTRLTVL.

This sequence joins TRBV10-3 and TRBJ1-1; 7 nucleotides match TRBD1. V shed 4 bases and J 1 base; nucleotides not matched to a gene: 9. Germline V gene sequence: CDR1 ENHRY, CDR2 SYGVKD. The CDR3 totals 16 residues. CDR3 region: CAISGDRDERNTEAFF. CDR3 nucleotides: TGTGCCATCAGTGGAGACAGGGATGAAAGGAACACTGAAGCTTTCTTT.

The chain carries TRBV19 and TRBJ2-2; 10 bases are shared with TRBD1. The CDR3 totals 13 residues. Germline V gives CDR1 LNHDA, CDR2 SQIVND (reference sequence). CDR3 in amino acids: CAARQGASGELFF. The DNA of the CDR3 is TGTGCGGCAAGACAGGGGGCATCCGGGGAGCTGTTTTTT.

The gene calls are TRBV20-1 and TRBJ2-1; 7 nucleotides align to TRBD2. CDR3 length equals 14 residues. The germline V gene has CDR1 DFQATT and CDR2 SNEGSKA (reference sequence). V shed 6 bases, J shed 3 bases, and the junction held 8 bases outside the gene matches. The CDR3 DNA sequence: TGCAGTGCCAGGAGCGGGAATATCTACAATGAGCAGTTCTTC. This gives the protein CSARSGNIYNEQFF.

This sequence joins TRBV7-8 and TRBJ1-5, with TRBD1 as a possible D gene (6 bases). Germline lookup yields CDR1 SGHVS and CDR2 FQNEAQ. With 4 bases removed from V and 13 bases from J, the gap between germline ends came to 26 bases. This CDR3 is built from 16 residues. This chain's CDR3 is CASSSDRQAGTGPQHF. The CDR3 DNA sequence: TGTGCCAGCAGCTCCGACCGACAGGCGGGAACGGGGCCACAGCATTTT.

The V call is TRBV5-4, the J call TRBJ1-1, with D unresolved. Germline assignment: CDR1 SGHNT and CDR2 YYREEE (reference sequence). Trimming removed 0 bases from V and 1 base from J, with 10 bases in between. The CDR3 runs 15 residues. DNA for the CDR3: TGTGCCAGCAGCTTGGAAGGGCGAGGGAACACTGAAGCTTTCTTT. Amino acid sequence: CASSLEGRGNTEAFF.

V and J are TRBV5-1 and TRBJ2-7; perhaps D is TRBD1 or TRBD2 (5 bases each). Germline V gene data show CDR1 as SGHRS and CDR2 as YFSETQ. The CDR3 is 14 residues long. Trimming removed 4 bases at V and 3 bases at J, with 14 bases between. The CDR3 bases are TGCGCCAGCAGCCGAGGGGAGCGGCGCTACGAGCAGTACTTC. Its protein is CASSRGERRYEQYF.

V is TRBV7-8 and J is TRBJ2-3; D might be TRBD2 (6 bases). The CDR3 sequence is 15 residues long. Per the germline V gene, CDR1 is SGHVS and CDR2 is FQNEAQ. Trimming took off 2 bases at V and 6 bases at J, with 15 bases between the two ends. CDR3: CASSLPRGVLDTQYF. CDR3 DNA sequence: TGTGCCAGCAGCTTACCGCGGGGTGTGTTGGATACGCAGTATTTT.

This clonotype was seen a few times. The V and J genes are TRBV11-2 and TRBJ2-5, with D tentatively TRBD1 (6 bases). Germline CDR1 SGHAT, CDR2 FQNNGV. V shed 8 bases and J shed 4 bases, with 20 bases lying between them. This CDR3 has 15 residues. The CDR3 DNA reads as TGTGCCAGCGCACTTTTTCCAGGGGAGAGAGAGACCCAGTACTTC. It yields the protein CASALFPGERETQYF.

A single count supports this clonotype. The rearrangement uses TRBV6-5 and TRBJ2-3, with 7 bases aligning to TRBD1. Germline CDR1 reads MNHEY; CDR2 reads SVGAGI. The CDR3 consists of 15 residues. Germline trimming cut 6 bases from V and 3 bases from J; bases unmatched to any gene: 9. DNA of the CDR3: TGTGCCAGCAGCGGACCGGGACAGAAGACAGATACGCAGTATTTT. Its translation: CASSGPGQKTDTQYF.

The rearrangement links TRBV15 to TRBJ2-3, with D unclear. With 0 bases removed from V and 6 bases from J, the gap between germline ends came to 13 bases. CDR3 length equals 15 residues. Per germline, CDR1 LNHNV and CDR2 YYDKDF (reference sequence). CDR3 sequence: CATSRDNAPQDTQYF. The CDR3 DNA follows: TGTGCCACCAGCAGAGATAATGCTCCCCAGGATACGCAGTATTTT. The whole variable domain, remainder taken from reference TRBV15 and TRBJ2-3, is DAMVIQNPRYQVTQFGKPVTLSCSQTLNHNVMYWYQQKSSQAPKLLFHYYDKDFNNEADTPDNFQSRRPNTSFCFLDIRSPGLGDTAMYLCATSRDNAPQDTQYFGPGTRLTVL.

This clonotype was counted a few times. The chain recombines TRBV7-9 with TRBJ2-7, with unresolved D. The CDR3 covers 12 residues. The germline V gene has CDR1 SEHNR and CDR2 FQNEAQ (reference sequence). Trimming shortened V by 5 bases and J by 0 bases, and 5 bases separated the two germline ends. The CDR3 DNA reads as TGTGCCAGCAGCGGCCTCTCCTACGAGCAGTACTTC. Protein product: CASSGLSYEQYF.

This clonotype was picked up a small number of times. The chain is built from TRBV20-1 and TRBJ2-5; 12 positions match TRBD2. The end of the DNA fits TRBJ2-7 better, so the J call may be wrong. Germline assignment: CDR1 DFQATT and CDR2 SNEGSKA (reference sequence). This CDR3 spans 14 amino acids. The CDR3 reads CSATRTSGMSEQYF. CDR3 DNA: TGCAGTGCTACAAGGACTAGCGGGATGAGCGAGCAGTACTTC.

This chain links TRBV5-5 with TRBJ2-3; D perhaps matches TRBD1 (6 bases). This CDR3 has 15 amino acids. Trimming took 2 bases from V and 0 from J, leaving 10 bases between them. Germline CDR1 reads SGHKS; CDR2 reads YYEKEE (reference sequence). As DNA, the CDR3 is TGTGCCAGCAGCTTTTCAGGGGTCAGCACAGATACGCAGTATTTT. Translation: CASSFSGVSTDTQYF.

J is TRBJ2-1 and V is TRBV9; perhaps TRBD1 as D (6 bases). The germline V gene has CDR1 SGDLS and CDR2 YYNGEE. This CDR3 is built from 14 residues. Trimming took off 0 bases at V and 6 bases at J, with 10 bases between the two ends. CDR3 DNA sequence: TGTGCCAGCAGCGTAGGACTACAGGGCAATGAGCAGTTCTTC. This sequence encodes CASSVGLQGNEQFF.

The V call is TRBV20-1, the J call TRBJ2-7; the D is unclear. V dropped 1 base and J dropped 3 bases, with 7 bases sitting between them. Germline V CDR1 and CDR2: DFQATT, SNEGSKA (reference sequence). The CDR3 spans 12 residues. The CDR3 reads CSARGDNYEQYF. The CDR3 DNA follows: TGCAGTGCTAGAGGCGACAACTACGAGCAGTACTTC.